A single T cell receptor beta chain is shown here with its context. Its target is unknown. Libraries were prepared by immunoSEQ multiplex PCR; TCRdb keeps only in-frame clonotypes and omits some of them. The sample carries around 58,000 clones, 80% to 90% recorded once. The sample comes from a study of OX40 agonist ivuxolimab in advanced cancers. About the research overall: Prior anti-PD-1, anti-PD-L1 or anti-CTLA-4 therapy was allowed; roughly 40% had some. Overall study findings and caveats: Clones of CD4+ and CD8+ blood T cells grew by week 6 at doses of 0.1 to 3.0 mg/kg.

V lost 5 bases and J 0 bases, leaving 4 bases between the germline ends. Germline V gene data show CDR1 as SGHDN and CDR2 as FVKESK. The CDR3 runs 13 residues. The specimen comprised CD4+ or CD8+ T cells sorted from blood, sampled in a trial of the OX40 agonist ivuxolimab. The TCR originated in an adult with an advanced solid tumor such as melanoma, head and neck, liver or kidney cancer. The chain combines TRBV14 with TRBJ2-2; D gene ambiguous. CDR3 coding DNA: TGTGCCAGCAGCGGAACGAACACCGGGGAGCTGTTTTTT. Protein: CASSGTNTGELFF.